A single sample gave rise to the 30 T cell receptor beta chains below, sequenced in a study of cytomegalovirus exposure and HLA in healthy donors. The PCR had 60 Vbeta and 13 Jbeta primers. Assay: immunoSEQ multiplex PCR; the TCRdb copy retains only in-frame clones and omits some. The sample contains roughly 140,000 clones, under 85% of which appear only once. The specimen sequenced was PBMCs. These receptors originate from a woman between 35 and 50 years old in good health and CMV-seropositive.

The chain has TRBV29-1 and TRBJ2-7; tentatively, D is TRBD2 (5 bases). The CDR3 consists of 11 residues. Germline-derived CDR1 and CDR2 are SQVTM and ANQGSEA. Trimming cost V 5 bases and J 7 bases, with 12 bases left between them. CDR3 in DNA: TGCAGCGTTCCAATACCGGGAGAGCAGTACTTC. Residues: CSVPIPGEQYF.

The sample holds one count of this clone. The gene calls are TRBV5-1 and TRBJ2-1, with TRBD2 identical over 12 bases. The V gene's germline CDR1 is SGHRS and CDR2 YFSETQ. There are 16 residues in the CDR3. V shed 0 bases and J 7 bases; nucleotides not matched to a gene: 5. CDR3 bases: TGCGCCAGCAGCTTGGGGCTAGCGGGGGGGCCGAATGAGCAGTTCTTC. This codes for CASSLGLAGGPNEQFF.

A note on this clone: One end of the junction is discordant with germline, which a read error may explain. The chain has TRBV5-4 and TRBJ2-5; weak D call: TRBD1 (7 bases). The CDR3 totals 16 residues. Germline CDR1 and CDR2: SGHNT and YYREEE (reference sequence). DNA of the CDR3: TGTGCCAGCAGCTTGGGCGGGACAGACAGACAAGGGACCCAGTACTTC. Amino acids: CASSLGGTDRQGTQYF. Drawing the rest from reference TRBV5-4 and TRBJ2-5, the complete variable domain is ETGVTQSPTHLIKTRGQQVTLRCSSQSGHNTVSWYQQALGQGPQFIFQYYREEENGRGNFPPRFSGLQFPNYSSELNVNALELDDSALYLCASSLGGTDRQGTQYFGPGTRLLVL.

The rearrangement joins TRBV15 to TRBJ1-1; no clear D gene. The CDR3 extends over 14 amino acids. The germline V gene encodes CDR1 LNHNV and CDR2 YYDKDF (reference sequence). Between the trimmed V and J ends, which lost 4 bases and 5 bases, there was a span of 14 bases. The CDR3 is CATSMEGGGTEAFF. The CDR3 DNA reads TGTGCCACCAGCATGGAGGGTGGAGGAACTGAAGCTTTCTTT.

The V and J genes are TRBV6-1 and TRBJ1-2; D ambiguous. V was trimmed by 7 bases and J by 4 bases, leaving 10 bases between them. This CDR3 is 12 amino acids long. Germline-derived CDR1 and CDR2 are MNHNS and SASEGT. The CDR3, as DNA: TGTGCCAGCAATCCCGGGAGCTATGGCTACACCTTC. Translated: CASNPGSYGYTF.

The J gene is TRBJ1-2, the V gene TRBV2, with 8 bases identical to TRBD1. The CDR3 covers 14 residues. Per germline, CDR1 SNHLY and CDR2 FYNNEI. The trim removed 8 bases at V and 5 bases at J, leaving 10 bases unmatched. CDR3 residues: CASLPDRVGYGYTF. The CDR3 bases are TGTGCCAGCTTGCCGGACAGGGTTGGGTATGGCTACACCTTC.

V is TRBV20-1 and J is TRBJ2-3; D is ambiguous. V lost 5 bases and J 4 bases, leaving 7 bases between the germline ends. The CDR3 has 11 residues. Germline CDR1 and CDR2: DFQATT and SNEGSKA (reference sequence). CDR3 protein: CSASTADTQYF. CDR3 DNA sequence: TGCAGTGCTTCGACTGCAGATACGCAGTATTTT.

The chain recombines TRBV9 with TRBJ2-2; D perhaps matches TRBD1 (6 bases). The CDR3 sequence is 16 residues long. Germline V gene sequence: CDR1 SGDLS, CDR2 YYNGEE. The V end was cut by 4 bases, the J end by 1 base, with 14 bases between. The CDR3 loop is CASSLKPGQNTGELFF. CDR3 coding DNA: TGTGCCAGCAGCCTAAAACCGGGACAGAACACCGGGGAGCTGTTTTTT.

The rearrangement joins TRBV28 to TRBJ2-7; 8 positions match TRBD2. The V gene end was trimmed by 3 bases and the J gene end by 3 bases; junction bases not matched to a gene: 10. Germline V gene sequence: CDR1 MDHEN, CDR2 SYDVKM. This CDR3 comprises 16 residues. The CDR3 is CASSFRVFSGDYEQYF. The CDR3 DNA reads as TGTGCCAGCAGTTTCCGTGTTTTTAGCGGGGACTACGAGCAGTACTTC.

The rearrangement uses TRBV2 and TRBJ1-2; 9 positions agree with TRBD1. The CDR3 contains 15 residues. The V segment lost 4 bases and the J segment 5 bases; nucleotides outside the gene matches: 8. CDR1 SNHLY and CDR2 FYNNEI come from the germline V gene. CDR3 loop: CASSAYRGQQYGYTF. The CDR3 bases are TGTGCCAGCAGTGCCTACAGGGGGCAGCAATATGGCTACACCTTC.

V usage is TRBV25-1 and J usage is TRBJ2-5, with 8 bases matching TRBD1. The ends lost 4 bases at V and 5 bases at J; junction bases unmatched: 6. In germline, CDR1 is MGHDK, CDR2 SYGVNS. This CDR3 region has 14 residues. This CDR3 is CASSAPTGVETQYF. The CDR3 DNA sequence: TGTGCCAGCAGTGCCCCGACAGGGGTCGAGACCCAGTACTTC. Filled out from reference TRBV25-1 and TRBJ2-5, the complete variable domain reads EADIYQTPRYLVIGTGKKITLECSQTMGHDKMYWYQQDPGMELHLIHYSYGVNSTEKGDLSSESTVSRIRTEHFPLTLESARPSHTSQYLCASSAPTGVETQYFGPGTRLLVL.

The chain carries TRBV5-1 and TRBJ2-1; TRBD2 aligns across 12 bases. With 5 bases clipped from V and 1 base from J, the junction kept 13 bases outside the gene matches. CDR1 SGHRS and CDR2 YFSETQ come from the germline V gene. The CDR3 totals 19 residues. CDR3 DNA: TGCGCCAGCAGAGGTGGAGCTAGCGGGGGGGCATATTCCTACAATGAGCAGTTCTTC. Its translation is CASRGGASGGAYSYNEQFF.

This chain connects TRBV2 to TRBJ2-1; 9 bases fit TRBD1. Germline CDR1 SNHLY, CDR2 FYNNEI. CDR3 length: 15 amino acids. With V trimmed by 7 bases and J by 9 bases, 13 bases remained unmatched. The CDR3 region has the DNA TGTGCCAGCACTAAGGGAGGGACAGGGAACGGTGAGCAGTTCTTC. This gives the protein CASTKGGTGNGEQFF.

This chain links TRBV7-3 with TRBJ1-1; D ambiguous. This CDR3 is built from 15 residues. The germline gives CDR1 SGHTA, CDR2 FQGTGA. With 2 bases removed from V and 5 bases from J, the gap between germline ends came to 15 bases. The CDR3: CASSLGPGSGTEAFF. The CDR3 coding sequence is TGTGCCAGCAGCTTAGGTCCGGGGAGCGGGACTGAAGCTTTCTTT.

This clone was observed a handful of times. The rearrangement links TRBV4-2 to TRBJ2-7, with D maybe TRBD1 (5 bases). The V end lost 1 base, the J end lost 6 bases, and 7 bases lay between the germline ends. Germline V CDR1 and CDR2: LGHNA, YNFKEQ. The CDR3 is 12 amino acids. CDR3 nucleotide sequence: TGTGCCAGCAGCCAAGTAGGGGCCGAGCAGTACTTC. Translating it yields CASSQVGAEQYF.

The gene calls are TRBV18 and TRBJ1-3; weak D call: TRBD1 (6 bases). The V end lost 2 bases, the J end lost 0 bases, and 14 bases lay between the germline ends. This CDR3 spans 17 amino acids. Looked up from germline, CDR1 is KGHSH and CDR2 is LQKENI. CDR3 nucleotide sequence: TGTGCCAGCTCACCAACCGGACAGCCAAGCTCTGGAAACACCATATATTTT. This gives the protein CASSPTGQPSSGNTIYF.

J is TRBJ2-7 and V is TRBV9, with 10 bases fitting TRBD1. The CDR3 is 15 residues long. The V and J ends lost 4 bases and 4 bases, in that order; junction bases with no gene match: 8. The germline V gene has CDR1 SGDLS and CDR2 YYNGEE. The CDR3 sequence is CASSLSDRGRYEQYF. CDR3 in DNA: TGTGCCAGCAGCCTGAGCGACAGGGGGCGATACGAGCAGTACTTC.

This clone was found once. CDR3 protein: CASSRTGGENGYTF. The CDR3 nucleotides are TGTGCCAGCAGTCGAACCGGCGGTGAAAATGGCTACACCTTC. V usage is TRBV2 and J usage is TRBJ1-2; D uncertain. The CDR3 runs to 14 residues. Germline CDR1 SNHLY, CDR2 FYNNEI. V was clipped by 5 bases and J by 6 bases, with 16 bases between them.

V gene TRBV19 combines with J gene TRBJ2-5; 7 bases agree with TRBD1. The CDR3 extends over 16 amino acids. V shed 4 bases and J 0 bases; nucleotides not matched to a gene: 8. Germline CDR1 reads LNHDA; CDR2 reads SQIVND (reference sequence). The CDR3 nucleotides read TGTGCCAGTAGTACTCGGGACAGAGAGTACCAAGAGACCCAGTACTTC. Translated: CASSTRDREYQETQYF.

This clone was seen a few times. J is TRBJ2-3 and V is TRBV7-6; 9 bases agree with TRBD2. CDR1 is SGHVS, CDR2 FNYEAQ, per germline. The CDR3 has 15 residues. Trimming removed 0 bases from V and 5 bases from J; junction bases left unmatched: 3. The CDR3 protein is CASSLAGLAGDTQYF. The CDR3 DNA reads as TGTGCCAGCAGCTTAGCGGGACTAGCCGGAGATACGCAGTATTTT.

A single count supports this clone. This rearrangement joins TRBV5-6 to TRBJ2-7; D is unclear. Trimming stripped 0 bases from V and 2 bases from J, with 3 bases between. Per germline, CDR1 SGHDT and CDR2 YYEEEE. The CDR3 is 12 residues long. CDR3 amino acids: CASSLGAYEQYF. As DNA, the CDR3 is TGTGCCAGCAGCTTGGGCGCCTACGAGCAGTACTTC.

V and J are TRBV10-2 and TRBJ1-1; D may be TRBD1 (6 bases). V lost 8 bases to trimming and J lost 5 bases, with 18 bases between them. The CDR3 sequence is 14 residues long. Germline V gives CDR1 WSHSY, CDR2 SAAADI. The CDR3 nucleotides read TGCGCCAGCCGCCGAACAGGGATAGGAACTGAAGCTTTCTTT. Amino acids: CASRRTGIGTEAFF.

V usage is TRBV2 and J usage is TRBJ2-1; 10 nucleotides line up with TRBD1. The germline gives CDR1 SNHLY, CDR2 FYNNEI. The V segment lost 11 bases and the J segment 5 bases; nucleotides outside the gene matches: 6. The CDR3 spans 13 residues. The CDR3: CAGEGQGNNEQFF. CDR3 in DNA: TGTGCCGGGGAGGGACAGGGGAACAATGAGCAGTTCTTC.

This clone was picked up a small number of times. The chain carries TRBV1 and TRBJ2-1; no check of the table's D call, TRBD2, against the DNA was made. TRBV1 is flagged as a pseudogene. The CDR3 length is 16 residues. The CDR3 bases are TGCACCAGCAGCCTCCTTCTAGCGGGGGGTCCTCGAGAGCAGTTCTTC. Protein: CTSSLLLAGGPREQFF.

The chain is built from TRBV23-1 and TRBJ2-7; tentative D call: TRBD1 (6 bases). TRBV23-1 is marked as an open reading frame, function uncertain. This CDR3 is 15 amino acids long. V was cut by 2 bases and J by 5 bases, with 16 bases left in between. CDR3 sequence reads: CASSQARGRFHEQYF. Written as DNA, the CDR3 is TGCGCCAGCAGTCAAGCCAGGGGACGATTCCACGAGCAGTACTTC.

This sequence joins TRBV6-5 and TRBJ2-1; 7 bases align to TRBD1. CDR3 length equals 13 residues. CDR1 and CDR2 from the germline V gene are MNHEY and SVGAGI. V lost 6 bases to trimming and J lost 8 bases; unmatched junction nucleotides: 7. The CDR3 nucleotides read TGTGCCAGCAGACCCGGGACAGTCCATGAGCAGTTCTTC. Protein sequence: CASRPGTVHEQFF.

The V call is TRBV4-1, the J call TRBJ1-1, with D uncertain. The V end lost 3 bases, the J end lost 7 bases, and 12 bases lay between the germline ends. The V gene's germline CDR1 is MGHRA and CDR2 YSYEKL. This CDR3 is built from 13 residues. CDR3 loop: CASSHPGDIEAFF. The DNA of the CDR3 is TGCGCCAGCAGCCACCCAGGCGACATTGAAGCTTTCTTT.

The rearrangement links TRBV2 to TRBJ1-5; D call uncertain. This CDR3 has 16 amino acids. The V gene lost 1 base and the J gene lost 3 bases, with 13 bases spanning the gap. CDR1 is SNHLY, CDR2 FYNNEI, per germline. CDR3 sequence: CASSEDALTVNQPQHF. The CDR3 region has the DNA TGTGCCAGCAGTGAAGACGCACTCACCGTCAATCAGCCCCAGCATTTT. The full variable domain, rest sourced from reference TRBV2 and TRBJ1-5, is EPEVTQTPSHQVTQMGQEVILRCVPISNHLYFYWYRQILGQKVEFLVSFYNNEISEKSEIFDDQFSVERPDGSNFTLKIRSTKLEDSAMYFCASSEDALTVNQPQHFGDGTRLSIL.

As DNA, the CDR3 is TGCGCCAGCAGCTTGGCTGGGGACAGTTTCTCCTACGAGCAGTACTTC. Translation: CASSLAGDSFSYEQYF. The V gene is TRBV5-1, the J gene TRBJ2-7, with 7 positions matching TRBD1. The CDR3 spans 16 residues. Germline V gene lookup returns CDR1 SGHRS and CDR2 YFSETQ. J lost 0 bases, V lost 0 bases, and 6 bases had no gene match.

The chain is built from TRBV6-5 and TRBJ2-5; D gene ambiguous. The length of the CDR3 is 12 residues. V was shortened by 5 bases and J by 3 bases, with 7 bases between the two germline ends. The germline V gene has CDR1 MNHEY and CDR2 SVGAGI. CDR3 region: CASSRSEETQYF. For the CDR3, the DNA is TGTGCCAGCAGTCGGTCGGAAGAGACCCAGTACTTC.